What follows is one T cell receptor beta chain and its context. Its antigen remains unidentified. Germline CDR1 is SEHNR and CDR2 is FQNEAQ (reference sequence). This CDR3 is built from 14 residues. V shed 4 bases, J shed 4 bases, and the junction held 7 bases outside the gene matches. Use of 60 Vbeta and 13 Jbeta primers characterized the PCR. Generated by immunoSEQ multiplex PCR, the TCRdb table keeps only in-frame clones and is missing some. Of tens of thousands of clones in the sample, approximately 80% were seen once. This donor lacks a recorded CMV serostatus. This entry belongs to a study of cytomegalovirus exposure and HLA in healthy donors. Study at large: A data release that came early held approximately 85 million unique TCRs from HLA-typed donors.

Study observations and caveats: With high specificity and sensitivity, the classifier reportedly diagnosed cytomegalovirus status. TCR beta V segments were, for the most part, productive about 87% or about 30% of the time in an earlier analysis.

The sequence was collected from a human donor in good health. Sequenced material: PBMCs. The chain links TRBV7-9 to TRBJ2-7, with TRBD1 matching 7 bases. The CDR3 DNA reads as TGTGCCAGCAGCTCCACCGACAGGGCTTACGAGCAGTACTTC. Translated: CASSSTDRAYEQYF.